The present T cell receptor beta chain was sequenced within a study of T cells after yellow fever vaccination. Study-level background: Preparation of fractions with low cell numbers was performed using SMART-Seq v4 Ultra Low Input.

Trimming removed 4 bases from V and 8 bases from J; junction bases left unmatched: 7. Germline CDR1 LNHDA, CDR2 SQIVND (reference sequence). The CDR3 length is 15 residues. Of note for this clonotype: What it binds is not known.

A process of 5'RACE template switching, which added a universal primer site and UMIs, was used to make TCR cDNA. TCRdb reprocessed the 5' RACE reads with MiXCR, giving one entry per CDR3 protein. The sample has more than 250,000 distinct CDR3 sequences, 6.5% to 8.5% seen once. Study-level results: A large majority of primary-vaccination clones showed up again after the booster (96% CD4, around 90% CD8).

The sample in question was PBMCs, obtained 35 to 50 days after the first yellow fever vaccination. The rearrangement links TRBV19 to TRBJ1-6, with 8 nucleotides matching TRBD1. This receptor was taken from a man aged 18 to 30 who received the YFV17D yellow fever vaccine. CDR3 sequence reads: CASSRTGNLDSPLHF. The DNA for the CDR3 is TGTGCCAGTAGTAGGACAGGGAATTTGGATTCACCCCTCCACTTT.